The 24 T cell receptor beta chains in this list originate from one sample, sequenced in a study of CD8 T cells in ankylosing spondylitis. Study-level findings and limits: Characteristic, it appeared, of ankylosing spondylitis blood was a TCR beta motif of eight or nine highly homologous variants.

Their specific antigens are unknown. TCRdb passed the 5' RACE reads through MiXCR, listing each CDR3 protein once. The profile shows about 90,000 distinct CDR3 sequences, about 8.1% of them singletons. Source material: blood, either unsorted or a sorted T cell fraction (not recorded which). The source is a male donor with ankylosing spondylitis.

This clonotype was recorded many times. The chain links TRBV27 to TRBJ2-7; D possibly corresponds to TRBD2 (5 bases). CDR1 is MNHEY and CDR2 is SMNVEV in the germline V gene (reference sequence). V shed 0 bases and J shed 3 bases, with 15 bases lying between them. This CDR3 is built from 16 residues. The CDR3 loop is CASSLSGGLRNYEQYF. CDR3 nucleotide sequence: TGTGCCAGCAGTTTATCCGGAGGTCTCCGAAACTACGAGCAGTACTTC.

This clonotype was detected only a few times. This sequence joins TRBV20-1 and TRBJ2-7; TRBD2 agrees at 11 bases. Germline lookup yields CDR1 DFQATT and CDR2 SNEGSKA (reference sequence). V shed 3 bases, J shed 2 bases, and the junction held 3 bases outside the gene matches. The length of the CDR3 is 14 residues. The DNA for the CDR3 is TGCAGTGCTAGGGGACTAGCGGAGACCTACGAGCAGTACTTC. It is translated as CSARGLAETYEQYF.

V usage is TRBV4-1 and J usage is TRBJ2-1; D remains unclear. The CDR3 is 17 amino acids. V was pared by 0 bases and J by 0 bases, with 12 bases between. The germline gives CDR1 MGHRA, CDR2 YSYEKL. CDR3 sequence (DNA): TGCGCCAGCAGCCAAGATCTGTCGGGTGTCTCCTACAATGAGCAGTTCTTC. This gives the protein CASSQDLSGVSYNEQFF.

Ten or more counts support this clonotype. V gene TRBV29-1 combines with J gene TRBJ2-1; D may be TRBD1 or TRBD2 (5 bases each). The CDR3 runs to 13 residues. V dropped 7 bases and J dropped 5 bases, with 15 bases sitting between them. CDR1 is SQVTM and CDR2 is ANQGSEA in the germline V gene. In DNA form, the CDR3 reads TGCAGCGGGTACGAGGGGCTTGACAATGAGCAGTTCTTC. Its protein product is CSGYEGLDNEQFF.

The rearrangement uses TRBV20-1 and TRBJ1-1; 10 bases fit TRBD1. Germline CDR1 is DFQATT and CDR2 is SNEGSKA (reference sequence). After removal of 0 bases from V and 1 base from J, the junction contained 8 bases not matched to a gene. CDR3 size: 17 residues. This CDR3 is CSARDVPGQGSNTEAFF. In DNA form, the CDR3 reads TGCAGTGCTAGAGACGTCCCGGGACAGGGGTCGAACACTGAAGCTTTCTTT.

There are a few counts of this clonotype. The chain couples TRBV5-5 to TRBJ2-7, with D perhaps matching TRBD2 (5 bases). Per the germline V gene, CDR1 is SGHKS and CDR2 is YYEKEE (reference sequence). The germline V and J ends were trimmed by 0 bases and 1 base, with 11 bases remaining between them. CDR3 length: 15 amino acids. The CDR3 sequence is CASSLAGRASYEQYF. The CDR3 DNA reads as TGTGCCAGCAGCTTGGCCGGGCGGGCATCCTACGAGCAGTACTTC.

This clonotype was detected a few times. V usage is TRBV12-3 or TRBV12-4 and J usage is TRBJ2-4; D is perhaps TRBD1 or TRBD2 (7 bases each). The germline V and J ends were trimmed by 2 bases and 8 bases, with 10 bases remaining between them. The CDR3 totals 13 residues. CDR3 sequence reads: CASSLPGGDIQYF. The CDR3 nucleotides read TGTGCCAGCAGTTTACCAGGGGGGGACATTCAGTACTTC.

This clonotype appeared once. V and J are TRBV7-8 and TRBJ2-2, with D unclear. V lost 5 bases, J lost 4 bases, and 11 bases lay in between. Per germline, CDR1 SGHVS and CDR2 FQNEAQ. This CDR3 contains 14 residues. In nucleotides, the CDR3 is TGTGCCAGCAGCCCCGGGTCAGCCACCGGGGAGCTGTTTTTT. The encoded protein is CASSPGSATGELFF.

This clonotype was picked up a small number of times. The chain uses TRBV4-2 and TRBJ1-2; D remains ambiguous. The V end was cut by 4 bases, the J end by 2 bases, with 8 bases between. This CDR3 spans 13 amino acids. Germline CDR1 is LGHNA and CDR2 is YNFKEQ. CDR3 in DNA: TGTGCCAGCAGCCCCGTTGCAAACTATGGCTACACCTTC. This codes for CASSPVANYGYTF.

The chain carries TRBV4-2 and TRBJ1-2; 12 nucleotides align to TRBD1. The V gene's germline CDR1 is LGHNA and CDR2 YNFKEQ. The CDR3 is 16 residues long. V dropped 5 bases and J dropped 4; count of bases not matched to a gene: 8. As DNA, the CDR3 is TGTGCCAGCAGCGCCGGGACAGGGGGCTTTGGCTATGGCTACACCTTC. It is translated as CASSAGTGGFGYGYTF.

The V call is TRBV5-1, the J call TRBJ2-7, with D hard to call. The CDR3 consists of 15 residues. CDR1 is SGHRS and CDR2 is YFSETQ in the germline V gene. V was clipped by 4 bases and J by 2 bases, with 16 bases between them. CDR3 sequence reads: CASSGPGGAPYEQYF. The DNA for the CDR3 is TGCGCCAGCAGCGGCCCGGGCGGAGCCCCCTACGAGCAGTACTTC.

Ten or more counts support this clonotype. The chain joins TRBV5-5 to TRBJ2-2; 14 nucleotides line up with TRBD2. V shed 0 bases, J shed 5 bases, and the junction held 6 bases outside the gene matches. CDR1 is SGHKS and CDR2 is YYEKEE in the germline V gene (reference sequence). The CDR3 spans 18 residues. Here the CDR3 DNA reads TGTGCCAGCAGCTTGGGACTAGCGGGAGGGCCAGAAACCGGGGAGCTGTTTTTT. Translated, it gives CASSLGLAGGPETGELFF.

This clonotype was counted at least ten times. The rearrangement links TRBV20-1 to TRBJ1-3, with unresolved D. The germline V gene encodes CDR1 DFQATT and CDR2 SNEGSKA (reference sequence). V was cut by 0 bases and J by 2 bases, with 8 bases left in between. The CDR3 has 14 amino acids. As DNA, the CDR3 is TGCAGTGCTAGAGATGGCTGGGCTGGAAACACCATATATTTT. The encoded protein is CSARDGWAGNTIYF.

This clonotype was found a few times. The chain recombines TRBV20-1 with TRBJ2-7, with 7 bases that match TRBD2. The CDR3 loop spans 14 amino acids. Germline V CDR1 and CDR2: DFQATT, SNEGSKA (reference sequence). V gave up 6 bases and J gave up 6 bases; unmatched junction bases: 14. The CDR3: CSAAGLEGFREQYF. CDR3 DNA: TGCAGTGCCGCCGGACTAGAGGGATTTCGCGAGCAGTACTTC.

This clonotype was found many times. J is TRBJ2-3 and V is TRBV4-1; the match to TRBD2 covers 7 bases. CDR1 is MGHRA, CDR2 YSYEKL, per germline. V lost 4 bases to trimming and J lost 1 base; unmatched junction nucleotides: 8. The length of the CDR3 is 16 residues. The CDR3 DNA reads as TGCGCCAGCAGCCCCCAGCCTAGCGGTCGCACAGATACGCAGTATTTT. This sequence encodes CASSPQPSGRTDTQYF.

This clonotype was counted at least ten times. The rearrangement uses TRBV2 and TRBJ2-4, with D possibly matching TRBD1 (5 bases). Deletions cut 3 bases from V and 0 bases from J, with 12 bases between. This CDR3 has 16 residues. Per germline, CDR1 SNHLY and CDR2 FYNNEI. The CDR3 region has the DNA TGTGCCAGCAGTGATTTGACAGAACTAGCCAAAAACATTCAGTACTTC. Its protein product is CASSDLTELAKNIQYF.

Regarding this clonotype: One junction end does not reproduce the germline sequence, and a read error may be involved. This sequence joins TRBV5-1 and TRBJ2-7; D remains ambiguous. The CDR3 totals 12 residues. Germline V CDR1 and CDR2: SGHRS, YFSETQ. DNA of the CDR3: TGCGTCAGCAGCTTGGGTATCCACGAGCAGTACTTC. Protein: CVSSLGIHEQYF.

The CDR3 spells CASSIIGNQPQHF. In DNA form, the CDR3 reads TGTGCCAGTAGTATCATCGGCAATCAGCCCCAGCATTTT. The J gene is TRBJ1-5, the V gene TRBV19, with D unclear. Trimming cost V 3 bases and J 2 bases, with 5 bases left between them. CDR3 length: 13 residues. CDR1 LNHDA and CDR2 SQIVND come from the germline V gene (reference sequence).

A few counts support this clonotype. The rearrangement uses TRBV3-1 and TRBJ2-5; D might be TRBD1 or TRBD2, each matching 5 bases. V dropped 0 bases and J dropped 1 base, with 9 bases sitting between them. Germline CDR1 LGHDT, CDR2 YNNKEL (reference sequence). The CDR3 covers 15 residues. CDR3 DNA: TGTGCCAGCAGCCAAGAACGAGGGGCCCAAGAGACCCAGTACTTC. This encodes CASSQERGAQETQYF.

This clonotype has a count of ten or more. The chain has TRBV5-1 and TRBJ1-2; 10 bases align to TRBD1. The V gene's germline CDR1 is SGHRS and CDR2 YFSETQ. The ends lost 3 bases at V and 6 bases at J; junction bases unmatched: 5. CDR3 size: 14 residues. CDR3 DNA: TGCGCCAGCAGCTACGGGACAGGGGAACATGGCTACACCTTC. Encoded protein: CASSYGTGEHGYTF.

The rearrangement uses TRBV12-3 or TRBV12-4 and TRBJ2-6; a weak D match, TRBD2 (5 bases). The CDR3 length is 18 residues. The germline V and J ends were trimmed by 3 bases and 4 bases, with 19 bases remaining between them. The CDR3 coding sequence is TGTGCCAGCAGTTTGGATGCGGGCGGCTCATCCGGGGCCAACGTCCTGACTTTC. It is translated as CASSLDAGGSSGANVLTF.

The CDR3 nucleotides read TGTGCCATCAGTGACATACGATCCTACGAGCAGTACTTC. Amino acid sequence: CAISDIRSYEQYF. The chain uses TRBV10-3 and TRBJ2-7; D is ambiguous. Germline values: CDR1 ENHRY, CDR2 SYGVKD. V was trimmed by 3 bases and J by 1 base, leaving 7 bases between them. The CDR3 totals 13 residues.

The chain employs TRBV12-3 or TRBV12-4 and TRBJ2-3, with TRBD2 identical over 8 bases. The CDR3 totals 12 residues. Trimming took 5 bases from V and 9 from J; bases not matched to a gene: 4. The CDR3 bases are TGTGCCAGCAGTCCCGGACTAGCCACGCAGTATTTT. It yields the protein CASSPGLATQYF.

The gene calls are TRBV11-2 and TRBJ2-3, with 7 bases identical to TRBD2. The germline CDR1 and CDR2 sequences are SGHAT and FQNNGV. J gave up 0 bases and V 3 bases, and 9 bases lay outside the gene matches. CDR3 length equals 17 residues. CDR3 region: CASSFPYGGGSTDTQYF. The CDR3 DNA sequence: TGTGCCAGCAGCTTTCCGTATGGGGGAGGGAGCACAGATACGCAGTATTTT.